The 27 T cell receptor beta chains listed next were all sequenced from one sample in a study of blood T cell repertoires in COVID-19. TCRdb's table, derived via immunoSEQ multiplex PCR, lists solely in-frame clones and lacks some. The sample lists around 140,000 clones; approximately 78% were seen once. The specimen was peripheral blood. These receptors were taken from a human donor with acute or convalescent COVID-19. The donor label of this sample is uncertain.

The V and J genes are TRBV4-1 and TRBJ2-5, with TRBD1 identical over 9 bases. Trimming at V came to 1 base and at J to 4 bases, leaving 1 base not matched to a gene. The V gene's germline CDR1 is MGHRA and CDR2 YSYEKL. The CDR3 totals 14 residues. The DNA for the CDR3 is TGCGCCAGCAGCCAAGTACAGGGGGCAGAGACCCAGTACTTC. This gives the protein CASSQVQGAETQYF.

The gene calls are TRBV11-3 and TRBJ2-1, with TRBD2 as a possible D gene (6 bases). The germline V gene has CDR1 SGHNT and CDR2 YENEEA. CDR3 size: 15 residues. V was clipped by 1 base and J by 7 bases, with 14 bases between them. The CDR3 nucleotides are TGTGCCAGCAGCTTAGGCGGGACTTCCTGGAATGAGCAGTTCTTC. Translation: CASSLGGTSWNEQFF.

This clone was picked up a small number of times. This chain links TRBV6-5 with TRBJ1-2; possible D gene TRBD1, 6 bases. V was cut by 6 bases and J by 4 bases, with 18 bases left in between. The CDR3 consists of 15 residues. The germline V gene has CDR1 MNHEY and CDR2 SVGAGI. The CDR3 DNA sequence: TGTGCCAGCAGCAAAGAAACAGGGTATACCTATGGCTACACCTTC. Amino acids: CASSKETGYTYGYTF.

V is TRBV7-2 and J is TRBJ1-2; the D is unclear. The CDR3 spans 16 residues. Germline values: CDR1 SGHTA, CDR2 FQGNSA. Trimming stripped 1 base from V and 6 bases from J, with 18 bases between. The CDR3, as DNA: TGTGCCAGCAGCTTAGGGGGATCCAGTTCGAGGGATGGCTACACCTTC. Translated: CASSLGGSSSRDGYTF.

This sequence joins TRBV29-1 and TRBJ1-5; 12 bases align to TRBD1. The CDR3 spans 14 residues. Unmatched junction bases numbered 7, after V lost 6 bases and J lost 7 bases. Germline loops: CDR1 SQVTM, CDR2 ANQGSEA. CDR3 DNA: TGCAGCGTGATAGGGACAGGGGGCAGCCAGCCCCAGCATTTT. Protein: CSVIGTGGSQPQHF. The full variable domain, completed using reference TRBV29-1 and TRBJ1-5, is SAVISQKPSRDICQRGTSLTIQCQVDSQVTMMFWYRQQPGQSLTLIATANQGSEATYESGFVIDKFPISRPNLTFSTLTVSNMSPEDSSIYLCSVIGTGGSQPQHFGDGTRLSIL.

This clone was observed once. CDR3 DNA: TGTGCCAGTATTGCGGGGGGCGCGTTGACAGATACGCAGTATTTT. Translated, it gives CASIAGGALTDTQYF. This sequence joins TRBV19 and TRBJ2-3; 8 nucleotides line up with TRBD2. CDR1 LNHDA and CDR2 SQIVND come from the germline V gene (reference sequence). V shed 7 bases and J 3 bases; nucleotides not matched to a gene: 9. The CDR3 has 15 residues.

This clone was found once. The CDR3 loop is CASSLGQSAGYTF. CDR3 nucleotide sequence: TGCGCCAGCAGCCTAGGACAGTCGGCCGGCTACACCTTC. This chain joins TRBV5-1 and TRBJ1-2, with a tentative D call TRBD1 (6 bases). The germline V gene has CDR1 SGHRS and CDR2 YFSETQ. The germline V and J ends were trimmed by 4 bases and 8 bases, with 15 bases remaining between them. The CDR3 length is 13 residues.

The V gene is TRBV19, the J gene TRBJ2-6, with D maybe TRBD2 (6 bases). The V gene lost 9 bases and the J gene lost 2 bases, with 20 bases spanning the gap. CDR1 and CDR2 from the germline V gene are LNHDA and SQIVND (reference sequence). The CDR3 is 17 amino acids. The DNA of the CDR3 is TGTGCCAGCGGGGCAGTCCTTGCGGGGCCTGGGGCCAACGTCCTGACTTTC. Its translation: CASGAVLAGPGANVLTF.

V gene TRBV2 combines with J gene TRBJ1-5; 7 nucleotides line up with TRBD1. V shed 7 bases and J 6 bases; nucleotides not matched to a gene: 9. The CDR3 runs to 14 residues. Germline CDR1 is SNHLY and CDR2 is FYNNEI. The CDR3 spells CASTDRVQTQPQHF. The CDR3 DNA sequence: TGTGCCAGCACCGACAGGGTTCAAACTCAGCCCCAGCATTTT.

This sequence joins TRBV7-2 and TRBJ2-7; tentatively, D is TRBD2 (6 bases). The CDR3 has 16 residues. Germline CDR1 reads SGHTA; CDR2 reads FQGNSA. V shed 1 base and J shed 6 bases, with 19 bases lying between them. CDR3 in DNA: TGTGCCAGCAGCTTAGAAATCGGGTCCGGGGGTCGCGAGCAGTACTTC. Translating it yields CASSLEIGSGGREQYF.

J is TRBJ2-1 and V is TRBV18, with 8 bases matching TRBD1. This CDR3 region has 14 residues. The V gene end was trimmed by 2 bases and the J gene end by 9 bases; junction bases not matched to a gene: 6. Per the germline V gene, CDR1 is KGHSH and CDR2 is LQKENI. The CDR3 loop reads CASSPEQGVREQFF. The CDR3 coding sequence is TGTGCCAGCTCACCAGAACAGGGGGTCCGTGAGCAGTTCTTC.

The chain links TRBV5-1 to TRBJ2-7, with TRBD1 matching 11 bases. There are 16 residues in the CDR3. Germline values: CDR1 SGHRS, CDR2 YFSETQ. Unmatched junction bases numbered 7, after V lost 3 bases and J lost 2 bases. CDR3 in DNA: TGCGCCAGCAGCTGGTCGCCGGGACAGGGGGCCTACGAGCAGTACTTC. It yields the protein CASSWSPGQGAYEQYF. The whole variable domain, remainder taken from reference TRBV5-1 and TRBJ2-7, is KAGVTQTPRYLIKTRGQQVTLSCSPISGHRSVSWYQQTPGQGLQFLFEYFSETQRNKGNFPGRFSGRQFSNSRSEMNVSTLELGDSALYLCASSWSPGQGAYEQYFGPGTRLTVT.

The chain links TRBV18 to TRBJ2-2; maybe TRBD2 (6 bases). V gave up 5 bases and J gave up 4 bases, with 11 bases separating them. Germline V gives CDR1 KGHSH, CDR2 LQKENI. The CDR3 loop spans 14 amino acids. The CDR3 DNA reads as TGTGCCAGCTCAGGAGGGCTCGGCACCGGGGAGCTGTTTTTT. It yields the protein CASSGGLGTGELFF.

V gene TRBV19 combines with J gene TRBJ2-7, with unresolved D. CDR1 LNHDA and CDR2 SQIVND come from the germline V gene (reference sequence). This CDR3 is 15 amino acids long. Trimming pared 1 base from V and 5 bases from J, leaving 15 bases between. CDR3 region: CASSIAFGRYHEQYF. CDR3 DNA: TGTGCCAGTAGTATAGCGTTCGGCAGGTACCACGAGCAGTACTTC. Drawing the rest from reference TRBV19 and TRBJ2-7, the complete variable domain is DGGITQSPKYLFRKEGQNVTLSCEQNLNHDAMYWYRQDPGQGLRLIYYSQIVNDFQKGDIAEGYSVSREKKESFPLTVTSAQKNPTAFYLCASSIAFGRYHEQYFGPGTRLTVT.

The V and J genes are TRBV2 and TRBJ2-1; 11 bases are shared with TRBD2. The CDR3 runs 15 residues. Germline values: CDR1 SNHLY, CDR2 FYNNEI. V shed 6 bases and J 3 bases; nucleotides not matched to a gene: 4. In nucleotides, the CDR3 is TGTGCCAGCAGCCGGACTAGCGGGTACTACAATGAGCAGTTCTTC. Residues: CASSRTSGYYNEQFF.

CDR3: CASSATGWITDTQYF. In DNA, the CDR3 is TGTGCCAGCAGCGCCACAGGGTGGATAACAGATACGCAGTATTTT. The chain employs TRBV7-6 and TRBJ2-3, with D perhaps TRBD1 (6 bases). CDR1 and CDR2 (germline): SGHVS, FNYEAQ. This CDR3 has 15 amino acids. The V end lost 5 bases, the J end lost 3 bases, and 15 bases lay between the germline ends.

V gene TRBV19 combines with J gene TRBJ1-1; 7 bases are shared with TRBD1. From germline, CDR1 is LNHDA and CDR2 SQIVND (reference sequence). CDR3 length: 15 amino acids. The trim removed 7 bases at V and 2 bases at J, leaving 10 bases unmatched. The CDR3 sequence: CASTRGLDGNTEAFF. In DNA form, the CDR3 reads TGTGCCAGTACCAGGGGGTTAGACGGAAACACTGAAGCTTTCTTT.

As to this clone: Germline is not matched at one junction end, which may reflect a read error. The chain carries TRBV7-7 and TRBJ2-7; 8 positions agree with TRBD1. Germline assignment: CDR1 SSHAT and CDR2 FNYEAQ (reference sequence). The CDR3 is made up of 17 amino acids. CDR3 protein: CASSLSPPGQAGYEQYF. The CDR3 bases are TGTGCTAGCAGCTTAAGCCCACCGGGACAGGCGGGCTACGAGCAGTACTTC.

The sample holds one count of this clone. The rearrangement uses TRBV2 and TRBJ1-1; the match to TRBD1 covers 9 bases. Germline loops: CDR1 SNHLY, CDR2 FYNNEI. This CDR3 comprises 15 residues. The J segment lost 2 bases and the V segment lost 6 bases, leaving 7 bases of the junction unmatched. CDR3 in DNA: TGTGCCAGCAGAGCAAGGGGACAGGGAAACACTGAAGCTTTCTTT. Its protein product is CASRARGQGNTEAFF.

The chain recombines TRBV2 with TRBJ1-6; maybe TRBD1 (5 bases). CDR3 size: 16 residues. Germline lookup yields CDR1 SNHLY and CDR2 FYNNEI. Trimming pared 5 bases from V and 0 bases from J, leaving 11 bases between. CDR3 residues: CASSFAGGSYNSPLHF. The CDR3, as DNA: TGTGCCAGCAGTTTCGCCGGGGGCTCCTATAATTCACCCCTCCACTTT.

DNA of the CDR3: TGTGCCAGCAGTTTATCGGGGACAGGGGTTTCACCCCTCCACTTT. This encodes CASSLSGTGVSPLHF. The rearrangement joins TRBV27 to TRBJ1-6, with 10 bases aligning to TRBD1. Trimming cost V 0 bases and J 9 bases; bases outside gene matches: 2. CDR1 and CDR2 (germline): MNHEY, SMNVEV (reference sequence). The CDR3 contains 15 residues.

The CDR3: CASSQGGLRNTGELFF. CDR3 bases: TGCGCCAGCAGCCAAGGGGGGCTAAGGAACACCGGGGAGCTGTTTTTT. This chain uses TRBV4-1 with TRBJ2-2; possibly TRBD1 for D (6 bases). The CDR3 runs to 16 residues. V was trimmed by 1 base and J by 1 base, leaving 10 bases between them. Germline CDR1 and CDR2: MGHRA and YSYEKL.

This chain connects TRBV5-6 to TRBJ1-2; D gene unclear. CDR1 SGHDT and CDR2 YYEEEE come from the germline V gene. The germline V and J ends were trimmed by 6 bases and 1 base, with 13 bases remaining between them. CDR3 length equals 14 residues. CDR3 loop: CASNYPRNNYGYTF. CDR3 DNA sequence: TGTGCCAGCAACTACCCACGGAATAACTATGGCTACACCTTC.

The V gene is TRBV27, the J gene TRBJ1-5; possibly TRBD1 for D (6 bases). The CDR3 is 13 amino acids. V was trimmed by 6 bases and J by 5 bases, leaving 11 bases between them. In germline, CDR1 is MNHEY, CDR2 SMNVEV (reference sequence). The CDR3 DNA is TGTGCCAGCAGCAAGGGGGTCGATCAGCCCCAGCATTTT. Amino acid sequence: CASSKGVDQPQHF.

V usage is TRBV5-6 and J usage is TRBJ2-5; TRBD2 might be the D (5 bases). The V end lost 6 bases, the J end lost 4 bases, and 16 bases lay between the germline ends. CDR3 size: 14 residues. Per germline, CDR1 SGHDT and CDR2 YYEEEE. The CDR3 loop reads CASTIGRESETQYF. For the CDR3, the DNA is TGTGCCAGCACCATCGGACGGGAATCAGAGACCCAGTACTTC. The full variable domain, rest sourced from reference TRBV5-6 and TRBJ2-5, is DAGVTQSPTHLIKTRGQQVTLRCSPKSGHDTVSWYQQALGQGPQFIFQYYEEEERQRGNFPDRFSGHQFPNYSSELNVNALLLGDSALYLCASTIGRESETQYFGPGTRLLVL.

The CDR3 is CASSVEGGGGNTGELFF. DNA of the CDR3: TGTGCCAGCAGCGTGGAGGGAGGAGGGGGCAACACCGGGGAGCTGTTTTTT. The chain carries TRBV11-2 and TRBJ2-2, with D perhaps matching TRBD1 (7 bases). The V end was cut by 5 bases, the J end by 2 bases, with 18 bases between. This CDR3 spans 17 amino acids. CDR1 is SGHAT and CDR2 is FQNNGV in the germline V gene.

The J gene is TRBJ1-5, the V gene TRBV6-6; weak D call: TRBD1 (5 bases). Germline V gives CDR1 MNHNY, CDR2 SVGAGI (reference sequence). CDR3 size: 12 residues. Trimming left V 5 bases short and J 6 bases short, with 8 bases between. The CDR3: CASSLDTQPQHF. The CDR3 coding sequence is TGTGCCAGCAGTCTGGACACTCAGCCCCAGCATTTT.